This T cell receptor beta chain was recovered during a study of T cells expressing NK-cell markers. Study-wide points: CD8+ T cells in roughly six donors included dominant NKG2C+ clonotypes at about 1.0-8%.

Beta-chain TCR cDNA was generated via 5'RACE template switching with UMIs. TCRdb reanalyzed the 5' RACE reads and collapses them to one entry per CDR3 protein, without DNA. The sample table includes 500,000 to 700,000 distinct CDR3 sequences. The CDR3 has 16 amino acids. Germline values: CDR1 SNHLY, CDR2 FYNNEI. A remark on this clonotype: What it binds is unknown.

The rearrangement joins TRBV2 to TRBJ2-1; TCRdb's D gene call, TRBD2, goes unchecked for lack of DNA. The sequenced sample consisted of blood T cells: a sorted CD56 or NKG2C T cell subset, CD4+ or CD8+ T cells, or bulk PBMC T cells (not recorded which). The sequence was collected from a man aged 18 to 29 in good health. The CDR3 sequence: CASSAMSGRVYNEQFF.